One and the same sample provided the 26 T cell receptor beta chains below, sequenced in a study of CD8+CD57+ T cells in acquired aplastic anemia. CD8+CD57+ cell expansion, shown by flow cytometry, had occurred in the patients selected for sequencing. TCR beta VDJ and CDR3 profiles were obtained from a genomic DNA template. A single record per CDR3 protein comes from TCRdb applying MiXCR to the reads. The sample lists about 150,000 distinct CDR3 sequences; roughly 54% were seen once. Material for sequencing was sorted CD4+, CD8+, or CD8+CD57+ T cells (not recorded which) from PBMCs. The receptors were sampled from a human donor with aplastic anemia.

This clonotype has more than one count but fewer than ten. J is TRBJ2-7 and V is TRBV7-9, with D tentatively TRBD1 (6 bases). The CDR3 loop spans 12 amino acids. V shed 5 bases and J shed 3 bases, with 8 bases lying between them. Germline values: CDR1 SEHNR, CDR2 FQNEAQ (reference sequence). As DNA, the CDR3 is TGTGCCAGCAGCAGGACAGACTACGAGCAGTACTTC. Its translation: CASSRTDYEQYF.

This clonotype was observed at least ten times. This rearrangement joins TRBV2 to TRBJ2-7; TRBD1 aligns across 7 bases. The V gene's germline CDR1 is SNHLY and CDR2 FYNNEI. The CDR3 totals 14 residues. The junction had 6 bases not matched to a gene; V was cut back by 4 bases and J by 3 bases. As DNA, the CDR3 is TGTGCCAGCAGTGGGACCGGGACAGACTACGAGCAGTACTTC. Translating gives CASSGTGTDYEQYF. Complete variable domain (other parts from reference TRBV2 and TRBJ2-7): EPEVTQTPSHQVTQMGQEVILRCVPISNHLYFYWYRQILGQKVEFLVSFYNNEISEKSEIFDDQFSVERPDGSNFTLKIRSTKLEDSAMYFCASSGTGTDYEQYFGPGTRLTVT.

This clonotype was observed many times. The chain joins TRBV4-2 to TRBJ1-5; tentatively, D is TRBD1 (5 bases). CDR1 is LGHNA and CDR2 is YNFKEQ in the germline V gene. Trimming cost V 3 bases and J 3 bases, with 15 bases left between them. CDR3 length: 16 amino acids. The CDR3 reads CASSQDDRGVNQPQHF. DNA of the CDR3: TGTGCCAGCAGCCAGGATGACCGGGGGGTCAATCAGCCCCAGCATTTT.

This rearrangement joins TRBV6-1 to TRBJ2-7; 10 positions match TRBD1. Germline-derived CDR1 and CDR2 are MNHNS and SASEGT. V was clipped by 5 bases and J by 2 bases; unmatched bases: 12. The CDR3 loop spans 17 amino acids. This chain's CDR3 is CASSRLRGQGGTYEQYF. The CDR3 DNA reads TGTGCCAGCAGTCGCTTACGTGGACAGGGGGGGACCTACGAGCAGTACTTC.

The chain employs TRBV7-2 and TRBJ2-7; no reliable D call. The CDR3 is made up of 11 amino acids. Germline values: CDR1 SGHTA, CDR2 FQGNSA. Deletions cut 3 bases from V and 6 bases from J, with 6 bases between. CDR3 nucleotide sequence: TGTGCCAGCAGCTTGGAAGTCGAGCAGTACTTC. Translated: CASSLEVEQYF.

A single count supports this clonotype. This rearrangement joins TRBV2 to TRBJ2-5, with 7 nucleotides matching TRBD1. This CDR3 spans 14 amino acids. Unmatched junction bases numbered 5, after V lost 6 bases and J lost 1 base. Per the germline V gene, CDR1 is SNHLY and CDR2 is FYNNEI. In DNA form, the CDR3 reads TGTGCCAGCAGGAGGGGGCAGGCCCAAGAGACCCAGTACTTC. This translates into CASRRGQAQETQYF.

This clonotype was found many times. The chain joins TRBV13 to TRBJ2-5; unclear D gene. With 0 bases removed from V and 5 bases from J, the gap between germline ends came to 10 bases. Germline CDR1 and CDR2: PRHDT and FYEKMQ (reference sequence). The CDR3 covers 14 residues. In nucleotides, the CDR3 is TGTGCCAGCAGCTTAGGCCAGGCTCGGGAGACCCAGTACTTC. The encoded protein is CASSLGQARETQYF.

This clonotype has a handful of counts. The rearrangement links TRBV7-2 to TRBJ1-1; D gene unclear. V was trimmed by 1 base and J by 7 bases, leaving 7 bases between them. This CDR3 has 12 residues. Germline V CDR1 and CDR2: SGHTA, FQGNSA. The CDR3 region has the DNA TGTGCCAGCAGCTTAGTCCTACTTGAAGCTTTCTTT. This encodes CASSLVLLEAFF.

This clonotype was counted a few times. The rearrangement links TRBV24-1 to TRBJ2-5, with D uncertain. Trimming took off 6 bases at V and 5 bases at J, with 12 bases between the two ends. This CDR3 has 13 residues. CDR1 is KGHDR, CDR2 SFDVKD, per germline. In DNA, the CDR3 is TGTGCCACCAGTAGCGCTTATGAGGAGACCCAGTACTTC. Residues: CATSSAYEETQYF.

This clonotype came up once. The chain couples TRBV9 to TRBJ2-3, with 8 bases that match TRBD2. CDR3 length: 16 amino acids. The germline gives CDR1 SGDLS, CDR2 YYNGEE. The V gene end was trimmed by 3 bases and the J gene end by 1 base; junction bases not matched to a gene: 7. The CDR3 DNA reads TGTGCCAGCAGCGCCGCAACAGCGGGGGGCACAGATACGCAGTATTTT. Its protein product is CASSAATAGGTDTQYF.

This clonotype was recorded a few times. One base away lies a much larger clone, so this may be a sequencing read error. The chain recombines TRBV7-9 with TRBJ2-1; D ambiguous. This CDR3 is built from 12 residues. V was pared by 1 base and J by 8 bases, with 6 bases between. Germline V CDR1 and CDR2: SEHNR, FQNEAQ (reference sequence). The CDR3 nucleotides are TGTGCCAGCAGCTTAGGGATTTATGAGCAGTTCTTC. Translating it yields CASSLGIYEQFF.

There are many counts of this clonotype. V usage is TRBV20-1 and J usage is TRBJ2-3, with 8 positions matching TRBD2. CDR1 is DFQATT and CDR2 is SNEGSKA in the germline V gene (reference sequence). The CDR3 sequence is 15 residues long. J was trimmed by 2 bases and V by 5 bases; bases with no gene match: 9. CDR3 DNA sequence: TGCAGTGCTCGACACGCGGGGGGCCCCACAGATACGCAGTATTTT. Amino acids: CSARHAGGPTDTQYF.

This clonotype occurred many times. This chain connects TRBV4-1 to TRBJ2-7; D unresolved. This CDR3 region has 14 residues. The germline CDR1 and CDR2 sequences are MGHRA and YSYEKL. Deletions cut 3 bases from V and 0 bases from J, with 9 bases between. The chain's CDR3 is CASSHPGPSYEQYF. The CDR3 DNA reads TGCGCCAGCAGCCATCCCGGGCCCTCCTACGAGCAGTACTTC.

Ten or more counts support this clonotype. This chain links TRBV29-1 with TRBJ2-4, with D maybe TRBD1 (6 bases). This CDR3 contains 16 residues. CDR1 and CDR2 from the germline V gene are SQVTM and ANQGSEA. V was clipped by 3 bases and J by 0 bases, with 15 bases between them. The CDR3 region is CSVEGMAGVAKNIQYF. Written as DNA, the CDR3 is TGCAGCGTTGAGGGTATGGCAGGGGTAGCCAAAAACATTCAGTACTTC.

The rearrangement uses TRBV9 and TRBJ1-2; TRBD1 is a possible D gene (6 bases). The germline V gene encodes CDR1 SGDLS and CDR2 YYNGEE. This CDR3 region has 15 residues. The V and J ends lost 6 bases and 2 bases respectively, with 17 bases between them. The CDR3 is CASKSGQSRNYGYTF. The CDR3 DNA reads as TGTGCCAGCAAGTCAGGACAGTCGAGGAACTATGGCTACACCTTC.

Of note for this clonotype: At one end, the junction sequence differs from germline, possibly due to a read error. The chain carries TRBV10-3 and TRBJ2-5, with a tentative D call TRBD2 (6 bases). CDR1 is ENHRY, CDR2 SYGVKD, per germline. The CDR3 length is 16 residues. The CDR3 loop reads CASSLQRWGEMETQYF. The CDR3 nucleotides are TGTGCCAGCAGTTTACAGCGCTGGGGGGAAATGGAGACCCAGTACTTC.

This clonotype ranks as medium-sized. The chain carries TRBV18 and TRBJ2-1, with 8 nucleotides matching TRBD1. V shed 3 bases and J 4 bases; nucleotides not matched to a gene: 11. This CDR3 has 17 amino acids. Germline V lookup: CDR1 KGHSH, CDR2 LQKENI. The CDR3 reads CASSPALDRGLYNEQFF. CDR3 nucleotides: TGTGCCAGCTCACCGGCTTTAGACAGGGGCCTTTACAATGAGCAGTTCTTC.

The J gene is TRBJ1-4, the V gene TRBV6-5; no definite D call. There are 14 residues in the CDR3. CDR1 and CDR2 from the germline V gene are MNHEY and SVGAGI. Trimming pared 4 bases from V and 6 bases from J, leaving 12 bases between. DNA for the CDR3: TGTGCCAGCAGTTCTACACTTAGAGATGAAAAACTGTTTTTT. This translates into CASSSTLRDEKLFF.

The V call is TRBV2, the J call TRBJ2-1; tentatively, D is TRBD1 (5 bases). Trimming took 5 bases from V and 5 from J, leaving 10 bases between them. CDR1 is SNHLY and CDR2 is FYNNEI in the germline V gene. The CDR3 runs 13 residues. CDR3 in amino acids: CASSLTVNNEQFF. Written as DNA, the CDR3 is TGTGCCAGCAGTTTGACAGTAAACAATGAGCAGTTCTTC.

Many counts were recorded for this clonotype. V and J are TRBV5-1 and TRBJ1-2, with a weak D call TRBD1 (6 bases). From germline, CDR1 is SGHRS and CDR2 YFSETQ. The V end lost 2 bases, the J end lost 4 bases, and 15 bases lay between the germline ends. CDR3 size: 15 residues. The CDR3 loop is CASSFATGSGYGYTF. The CDR3, as DNA: TGCGCCAGCAGCTTCGCTACAGGGTCCGGCTATGGCTACACCTTC.

The chain has TRBV9 and TRBJ2-5; TRBD2 aligns across 8 bases. Germline CDR1 reads SGDLS; CDR2 reads YYNGEE. The ends lost 0 bases at V and 4 bases at J; junction bases unmatched: 8. The CDR3 loop spans 16 amino acids. In DNA form, the CDR3 reads TGTGCCAGCAGCGTAGGGACTAGCCTGAACGGAGAGACCCAGTACTTC. Translated: CASSVGTSLNGETQYF.

This clonotype was picked up many times. The chain links TRBV29-1 to TRBJ2-7, with TRBD1 as a possible D gene (5 bases). Trimming left V 4 bases short and J 0 bases short, with 10 bases between. Germline V gene sequence: CDR1 SQVTM, CDR2 ANQGSEA. CDR3 length: 13 amino acids. The CDR3 nucleotides read TGCAGCGTTGTTACAGGAGACTCCTACGAGCAGTACTTC. Protein sequence: CSVVTGDSYEQYF.

In the case of this clonotype: This is likely a read error, given that the CDR3 carries no conserved phenylalanine or tryptophan at its end. It is unclear where the CDR3 begins or ends on the DNA, so no DNA is shown, and the CDR3 is as TCRdb lists it. This sequence joins TRBV29-1 and TRBJ1-1. Germline V gene lookup returns CDR1 SQVTM and CDR2 ANQGSEA. The CDR3 is 8 residues long, ends included. CDR3 residues: CSVESGES.

Details on this clonotype: An end of the junction differs from the germline gene, which may be a read error. This sequence joins TRBV7-9 and TRBJ2-5; 8 bases align to TRBD2. The V gene's germline CDR1 is SEHNR and CDR2 FQNEAQ (reference sequence). This CDR3 has 13 residues. This chain's CDR3 is CASTTSGQGTQYF. As DNA, the CDR3 is TGTGCCAGCACTACTAGCGGACAAGGGACCCAGTACTTC.

The chain carries TRBV15 and TRBJ1-2; D is uncertain. CDR3 length: 15 residues. The V and J ends lost 0 bases and 3 bases respectively, with 11 bases between them. The germline V gene encodes CDR1 LNHNV and CDR2 YYDKDF (reference sequence). The CDR3 nucleotides are TGTGCCACCAGCAGAGATCAGAGAAAGGACTATGGCTACACCTTC. Amino acids: CATSRDQRKDYGYTF.

As for this clonotype: Likely a read error: the CDR3 ends without its conserved phenylalanine or tryptophan. The limits of the CDR3 on the DNA are not certain, so only TCRdb's listed CDR3 is given. V gene TRBV7-9 combines with J gene TRBJ2-1. The CDR3 is 9 amino acids long, termini counted. In germline, CDR1 is SEHNR, CDR2 FQNEAQ (reference sequence). CDR3: CASSFVVAE.